This TCR beta chain was obtained from a study of T cells in localized non-small cell lung cancer. TCRdb's copy holds only in-frame clones and misses some; the assay was immunoSEQ multiplex PCR. Here the sample spans about 2,800 clones, around 31% being singletons. V lost 5 bases and J lost 0; bases outside the gene matches: 9. The CDR3 has 17 amino acids. CDR1 SGHNT and CDR2 YENEEA come from the germline V gene. This clone was seen a handful of times. This clonotype was obtained from a man aged 35 to 70 with stage I lung adenocarcinoma. The chain recombines TRBV11-3 with TRBJ2-1; 8 nucleotides align to TRBD2. The sequences come from normal lung tissue next to the tumor, collected before any cancer treatment. CDR3 region: CASSLTTSASSYNEQFF. The CDR3 coding sequence is TGTGCCAGCAGCCTCACGACTAGCGCCAGCTCCTACAATGAGCAGTTCTTC.